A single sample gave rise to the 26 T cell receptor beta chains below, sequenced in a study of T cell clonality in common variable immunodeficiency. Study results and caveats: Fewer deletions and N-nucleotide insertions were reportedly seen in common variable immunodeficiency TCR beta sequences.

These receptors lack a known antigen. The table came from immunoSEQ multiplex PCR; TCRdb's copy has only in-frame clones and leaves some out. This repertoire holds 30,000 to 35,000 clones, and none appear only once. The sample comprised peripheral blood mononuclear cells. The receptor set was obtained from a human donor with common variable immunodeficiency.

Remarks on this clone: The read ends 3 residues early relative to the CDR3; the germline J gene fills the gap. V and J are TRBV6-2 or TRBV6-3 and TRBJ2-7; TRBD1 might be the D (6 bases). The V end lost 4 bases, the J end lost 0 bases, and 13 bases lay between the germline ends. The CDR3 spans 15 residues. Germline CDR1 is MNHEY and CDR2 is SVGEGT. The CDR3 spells CASSLGARDSYEQYF. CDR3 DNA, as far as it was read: TGTGCCAGCAGTTTGGGGGCTCGCGACTCCTACGAG.

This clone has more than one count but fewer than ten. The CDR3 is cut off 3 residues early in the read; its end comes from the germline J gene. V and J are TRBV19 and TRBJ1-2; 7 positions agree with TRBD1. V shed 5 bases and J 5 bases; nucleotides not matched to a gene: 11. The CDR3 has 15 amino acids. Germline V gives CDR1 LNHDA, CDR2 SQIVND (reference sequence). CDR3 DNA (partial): TGTGCCAGTAGTCCCCGACAGGGAAATTCATATGGC. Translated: CASSPRQGNSYG. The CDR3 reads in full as CASSPRQGNSYGYTF.

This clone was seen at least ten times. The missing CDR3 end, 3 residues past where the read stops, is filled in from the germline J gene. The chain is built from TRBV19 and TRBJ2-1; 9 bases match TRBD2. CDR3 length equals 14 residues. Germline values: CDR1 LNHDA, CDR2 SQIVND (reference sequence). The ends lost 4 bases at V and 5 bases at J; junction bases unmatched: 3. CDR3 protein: CASSRASGNNEQFF. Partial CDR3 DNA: TGTGCCAGTAGTAGGGCTAGCGGGAACAATGAG.

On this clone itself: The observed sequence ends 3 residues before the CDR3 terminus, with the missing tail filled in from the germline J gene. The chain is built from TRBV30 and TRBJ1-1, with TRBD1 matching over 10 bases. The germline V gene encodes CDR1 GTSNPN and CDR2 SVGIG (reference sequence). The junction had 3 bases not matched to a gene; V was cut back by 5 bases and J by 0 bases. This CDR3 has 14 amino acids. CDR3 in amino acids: CAWETGGLNTEAFF. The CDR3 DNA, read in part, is TGTGCCTGGGAGACAGGGGGCCTGAACACTGAA.

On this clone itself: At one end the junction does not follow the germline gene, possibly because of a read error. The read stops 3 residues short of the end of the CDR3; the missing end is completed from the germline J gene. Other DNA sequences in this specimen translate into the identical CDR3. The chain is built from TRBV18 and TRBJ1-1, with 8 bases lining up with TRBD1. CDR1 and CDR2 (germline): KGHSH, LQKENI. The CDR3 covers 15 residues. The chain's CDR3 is CANSPQGAGNTEAFF. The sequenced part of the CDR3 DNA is TGTGCCAACTCACCGCAGGGGGCGGGGAACACTGAA.

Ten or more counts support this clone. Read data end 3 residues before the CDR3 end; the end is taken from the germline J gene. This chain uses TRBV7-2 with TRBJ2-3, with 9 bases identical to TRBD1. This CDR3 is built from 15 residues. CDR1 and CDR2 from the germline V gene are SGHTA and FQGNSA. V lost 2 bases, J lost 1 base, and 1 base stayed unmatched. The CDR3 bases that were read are TGTGCCAGCAGCTTAAGGACAGGGGGCACAGATACG. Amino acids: CASSLRTGGTDT. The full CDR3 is CASSLRTGGTDTQYF. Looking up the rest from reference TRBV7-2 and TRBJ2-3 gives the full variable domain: GAGVSQSPSNKVTEKGKDVELRCDPISGHTALYWYRQSLGQGLEFLIYFQGNSAPDKSGLPSDRFSAERTGGSVSTLTIQRTQQEDSAVYLCASSLRTGGTDTQYFGPGTRLTVL.

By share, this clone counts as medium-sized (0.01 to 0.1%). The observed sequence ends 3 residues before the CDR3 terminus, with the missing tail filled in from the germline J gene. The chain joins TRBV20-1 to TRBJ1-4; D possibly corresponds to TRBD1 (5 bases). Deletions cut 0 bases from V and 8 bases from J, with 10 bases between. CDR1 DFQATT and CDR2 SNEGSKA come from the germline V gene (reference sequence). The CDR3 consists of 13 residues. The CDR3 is CSAREGGSEKLFF. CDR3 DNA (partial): TGCAGTGCTAGAGAGGGGGGATCGGAAAAA.

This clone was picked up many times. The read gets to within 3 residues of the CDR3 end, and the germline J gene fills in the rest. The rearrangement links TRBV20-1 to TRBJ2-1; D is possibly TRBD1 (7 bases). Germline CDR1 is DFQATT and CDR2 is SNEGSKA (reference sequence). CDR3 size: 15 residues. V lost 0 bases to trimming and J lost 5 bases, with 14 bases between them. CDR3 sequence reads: CSARDFQGGNNEQFF. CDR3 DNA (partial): TGCAGTGCTAGAGATTTCCAGGGGGGTAACAATGAG.

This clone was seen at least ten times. CDR3 bases read: TGTGCCAGCAGCTTAGATACTCATGAG. This encodes CASSLDTHE. The whole CDR3 protein is CASSLDTHEQFF. The chain has TRBV11-2 and TRBJ2-1; D is unclear. Coverage ceases 3 residues before the CDR3 finishes, and the germline J gene fills in the end. Trimming pared 0 bases from V and 8 bases from J, leaving 5 bases between. Per the germline V gene, CDR1 is SGHAT and CDR2 is FQNNGV. This CDR3 is 12 amino acids long.

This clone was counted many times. The sequenced CDR3 bases are TGCGCCAGCAGCTTGGTTGACACGGAGGATACG. Its protein product is CASSLVDTEDT. The whole CDR3 sequence is CASSLVDTEDTQYF. The gene calls are TRBV5-1 and TRBJ2-3; no clear D gene. With the read ending 3 residues before the CDR3 end, the germline J gene is used to fill in that end. Per germline, CDR1 SGHRS and CDR2 YFSETQ. Between the trimmed V and J ends, which lost 0 bases and 6 bases, there was a span of 11 bases. The CDR3 has 14 amino acids.

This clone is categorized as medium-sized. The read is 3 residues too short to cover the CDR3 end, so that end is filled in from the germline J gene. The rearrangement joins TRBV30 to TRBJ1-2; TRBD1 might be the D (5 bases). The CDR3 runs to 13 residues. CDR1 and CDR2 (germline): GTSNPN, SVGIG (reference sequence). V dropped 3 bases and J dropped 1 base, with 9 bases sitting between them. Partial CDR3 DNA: TGTGCCTGGAGCGTCAGGGATAACTATGGC. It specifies CAWSVRDNYG. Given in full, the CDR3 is CAWSVRDNYGYTF.

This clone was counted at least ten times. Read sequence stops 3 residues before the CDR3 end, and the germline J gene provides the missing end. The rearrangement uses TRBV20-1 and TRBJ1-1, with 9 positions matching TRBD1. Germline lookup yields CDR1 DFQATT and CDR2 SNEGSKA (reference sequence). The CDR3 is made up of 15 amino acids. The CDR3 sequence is CSARALTAGTGTAFF. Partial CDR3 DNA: TGCAGTGCTAGAGCTCTAACTGCCGGGACAGGGACT.

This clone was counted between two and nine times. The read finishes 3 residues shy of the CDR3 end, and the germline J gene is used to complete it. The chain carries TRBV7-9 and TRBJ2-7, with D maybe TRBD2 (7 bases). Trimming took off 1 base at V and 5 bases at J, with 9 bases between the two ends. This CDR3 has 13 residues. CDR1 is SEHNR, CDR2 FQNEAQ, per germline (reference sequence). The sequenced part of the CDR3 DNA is TGTGCCAGCAGCTTAGGCGGGGGCAACGAG. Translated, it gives CASSLGGGNE. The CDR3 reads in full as CASSLGGGNEQYF. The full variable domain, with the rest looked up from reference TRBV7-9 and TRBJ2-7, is DTGVSQNPRHKITKRGQNVTFRCDPISEHNRLYWYRQTLGQGPEFLTYFQNEAQLEKSRLLSDRFSAERPKGSFSTLEIQRTEQGDSAMYLCASSLGGGNEQYFGPGTRLTVT.

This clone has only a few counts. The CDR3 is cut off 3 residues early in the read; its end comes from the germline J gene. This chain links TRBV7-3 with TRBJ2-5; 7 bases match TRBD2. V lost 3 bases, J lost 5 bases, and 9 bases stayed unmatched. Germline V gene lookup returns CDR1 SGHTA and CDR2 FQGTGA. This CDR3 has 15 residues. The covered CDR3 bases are TGTGCCAGCAGCTTTAACGCGGGGGAGGGGGAGACC. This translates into CASSFNAGEGET. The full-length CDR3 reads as CASSFNAGEGETQYF.

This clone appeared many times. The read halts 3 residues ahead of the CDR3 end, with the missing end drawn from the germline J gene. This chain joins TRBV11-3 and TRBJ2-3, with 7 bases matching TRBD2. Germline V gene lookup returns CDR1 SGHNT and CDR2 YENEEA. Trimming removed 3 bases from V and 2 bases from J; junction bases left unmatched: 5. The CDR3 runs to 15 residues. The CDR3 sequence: CASSLAGVDTDTQYF. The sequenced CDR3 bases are TGTGCCAGCAGCTTGGCGGGGGTCGACACAGATACG.

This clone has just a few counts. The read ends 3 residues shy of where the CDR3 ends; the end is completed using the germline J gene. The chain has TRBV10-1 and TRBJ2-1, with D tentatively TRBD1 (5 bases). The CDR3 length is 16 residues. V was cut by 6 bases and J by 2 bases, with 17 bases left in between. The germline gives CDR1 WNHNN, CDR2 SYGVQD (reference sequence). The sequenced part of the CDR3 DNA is TGCGCCAGCAGCGACAGCCCCTGTGCAGCCTACAATGAG. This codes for CASSDSPCAAYNE. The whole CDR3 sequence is CASSDSPCAAYNEQFF.

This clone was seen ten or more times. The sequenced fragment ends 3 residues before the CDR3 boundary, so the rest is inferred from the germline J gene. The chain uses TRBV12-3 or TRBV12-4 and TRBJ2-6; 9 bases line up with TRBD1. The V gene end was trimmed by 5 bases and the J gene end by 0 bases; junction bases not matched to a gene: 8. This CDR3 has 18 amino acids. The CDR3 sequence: CASSPLDRGFSGANVLTF. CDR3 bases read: TGTGCCAGCAGTCCGCTGGACAGGGGATTCTCTGGGGCCAACGTC.

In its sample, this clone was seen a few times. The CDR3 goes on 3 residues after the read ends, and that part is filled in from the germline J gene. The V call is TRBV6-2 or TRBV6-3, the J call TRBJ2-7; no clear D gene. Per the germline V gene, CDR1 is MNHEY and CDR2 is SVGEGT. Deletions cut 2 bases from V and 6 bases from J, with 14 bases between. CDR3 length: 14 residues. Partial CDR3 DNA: TGTGCCAGCAGTTACCGACTGTATCAAAGCGAG. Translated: CASSYRLYQSE. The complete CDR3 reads CASSYRLYQSEQYF.

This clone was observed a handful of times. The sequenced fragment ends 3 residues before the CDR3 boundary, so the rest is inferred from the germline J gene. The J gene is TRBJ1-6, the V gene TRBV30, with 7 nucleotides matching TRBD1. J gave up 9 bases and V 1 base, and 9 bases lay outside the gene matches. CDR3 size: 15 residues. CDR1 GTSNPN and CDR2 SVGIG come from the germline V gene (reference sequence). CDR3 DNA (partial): TGTGCCTGGAGTGCATCCGACAGGGAGGGTTCACCC. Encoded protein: CAWSASDREGSP. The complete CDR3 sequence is CAWSASDREGSPLHF.

The CDR3 DNA, read in part, is TGTGCCAGCAGCGCCAGGGGGCTTGGTCCTGGAAACACC. This codes for CASSARGLGPGNT. The whole CDR3 region reads CASSARGLGPGNTIYF. The chain couples TRBV7-6 to TRBJ1-3; 8 bases match TRBD1. The CDR3 end falls 3 residues outside the read, so it is completed with the germline J gene. The CDR3 runs 16 residues. The V gene end was trimmed by 5 bases and the J gene end by 2 bases; junction bases not matched to a gene: 8. Looked up from germline, CDR1 is SGHVS and CDR2 is FNYEAQ.

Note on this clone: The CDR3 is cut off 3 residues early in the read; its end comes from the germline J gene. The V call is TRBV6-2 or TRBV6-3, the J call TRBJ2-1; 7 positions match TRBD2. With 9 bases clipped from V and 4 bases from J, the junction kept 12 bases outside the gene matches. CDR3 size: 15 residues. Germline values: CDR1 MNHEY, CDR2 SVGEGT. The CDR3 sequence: CASHPGLPKYNEQFF. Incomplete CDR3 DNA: TGTGCCAGTCACCCGGGACTACCCAAATACAATGAG.

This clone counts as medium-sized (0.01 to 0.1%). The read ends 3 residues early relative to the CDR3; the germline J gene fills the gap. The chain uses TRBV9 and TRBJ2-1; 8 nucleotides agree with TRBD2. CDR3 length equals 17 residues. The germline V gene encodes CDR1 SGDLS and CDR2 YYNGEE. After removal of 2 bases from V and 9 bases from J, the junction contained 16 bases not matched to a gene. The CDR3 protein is CASSVDPGSGRGVEQFF. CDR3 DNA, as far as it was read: TGTGCCAGCAGCGTTGACCCCGGGAGCGGGAGAGGGGTTGAG. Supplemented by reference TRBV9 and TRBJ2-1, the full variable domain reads DSGVTQTPKHLITATGQRVTLRCSPRSGDLSVYWYQQSLDQGLQFLIQYYNGEERAKGNILERFSAQQFPDLHSELNLSSLELGDSALYFCASSVDPGSGRGVEQFFGPGTRLTVL.

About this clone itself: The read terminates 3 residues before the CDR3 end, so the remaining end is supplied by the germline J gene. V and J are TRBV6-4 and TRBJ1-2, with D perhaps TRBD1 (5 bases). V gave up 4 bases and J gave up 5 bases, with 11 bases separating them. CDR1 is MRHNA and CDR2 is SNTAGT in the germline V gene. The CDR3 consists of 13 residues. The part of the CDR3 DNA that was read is TGTGCCAGCAGTGCCCAGGGTGGGTATGGC. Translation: CASSAQGGYG. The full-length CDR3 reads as CASSAQGGYGYTF.

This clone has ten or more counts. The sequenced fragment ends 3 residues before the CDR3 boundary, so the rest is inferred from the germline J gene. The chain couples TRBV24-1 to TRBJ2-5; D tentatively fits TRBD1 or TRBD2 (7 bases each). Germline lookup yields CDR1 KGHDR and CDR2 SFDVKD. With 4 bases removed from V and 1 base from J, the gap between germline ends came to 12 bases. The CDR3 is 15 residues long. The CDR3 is CATSEGGTVQETQYF. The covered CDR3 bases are TGTGCCACCAGTGAGGGAGGGACAGTCCAAGAGACC.

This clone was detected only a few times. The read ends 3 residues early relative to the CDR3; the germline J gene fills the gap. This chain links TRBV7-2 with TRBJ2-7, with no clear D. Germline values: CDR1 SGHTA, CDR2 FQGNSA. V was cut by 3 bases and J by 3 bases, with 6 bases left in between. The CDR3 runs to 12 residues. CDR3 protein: CASSFHGYEQYF. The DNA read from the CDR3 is TGTGCCAGCAGCTTTCACGGCTACGAG.

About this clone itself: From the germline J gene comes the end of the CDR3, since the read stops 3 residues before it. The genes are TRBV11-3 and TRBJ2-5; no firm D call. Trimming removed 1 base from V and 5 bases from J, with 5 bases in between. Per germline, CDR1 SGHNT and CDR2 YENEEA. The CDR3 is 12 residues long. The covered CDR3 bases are TGTGCCAGCAGCTTAGCCAGGGAGACC. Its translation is CASSLARET. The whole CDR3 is CASSLARETQYF.